This T cell receptor (beta chain) is drawn from a study of blood T cell repertoires in COVID-19. Profiled with immunoSEQ multiplex PCR; TCRdb holds only in-frame clones, not every one. The table has 200,000 to 250,000 clones, roughly 81% seen once. This CDR3 comprises 13 residues. The V gene lost 2 bases and the J gene lost 3 bases, with 8 bases spanning the gap. The source is a woman in her forties or fifties with active or convalescent COVID-19. Sequenced sample: peripheral blood. The chain combines TRBV12-3 or TRBV12-4 with TRBJ2-7; no reliable D call. CDR3 amino acids: CASSLSSSYEQYV. CDR3 nucleotides: TGTGCCAGCAGTTTAAGTTCGAGCTACGAGCAGTACGTC.